This T cell receptor beta chain was identified during a study of shared clonotypes between healthy human individuals. The study's findings and limits: What naive subsets generally showed was a larger estimated richness than memory subsets showed.

Naive-designated CD8 cells lacked CD45RO, were positively enriched for CCR7, and omitted terminally differentiated effector memory CD45RA+ cells. Adults of Caucasian background living in Nashville, Tennessee made up all donors. Original processing methods: ImmunoSEQ gave junction-only sequences without quality scores, so filtering differed. Sequencing used immunoSEQ multiplex PCR; TCRdb keeps in-frame clones, though not all of them. The DNA was the basis for D and trimming; V, J and clone size are from that table. The repertoire includes around 650,000 clones, approximately 96% of them detected once, and less than 0.12% sits in the top ten. Details on this clone: No antigen is known for it.

Trimming removed 6 bases from V and 6 bases from J; junction bases left unmatched: 3. Germline V gene sequence: CDR1 MDHEN, CDR2 SYDVKM. The CDR3 length is 13 residues. Material: naive CD8+ T cells sorted from blood. The sequence came from a woman in her 30s in good health. The chain combines TRBV28 with TRBJ2-2; 8 bases fit TRBD1. The chain's CDR3 is CASSTQGAGELFF. CDR3 nucleotide sequence: TGTGCCAGCAGCACACAGGGGGCCGGGGAGCTGTTTTTT.